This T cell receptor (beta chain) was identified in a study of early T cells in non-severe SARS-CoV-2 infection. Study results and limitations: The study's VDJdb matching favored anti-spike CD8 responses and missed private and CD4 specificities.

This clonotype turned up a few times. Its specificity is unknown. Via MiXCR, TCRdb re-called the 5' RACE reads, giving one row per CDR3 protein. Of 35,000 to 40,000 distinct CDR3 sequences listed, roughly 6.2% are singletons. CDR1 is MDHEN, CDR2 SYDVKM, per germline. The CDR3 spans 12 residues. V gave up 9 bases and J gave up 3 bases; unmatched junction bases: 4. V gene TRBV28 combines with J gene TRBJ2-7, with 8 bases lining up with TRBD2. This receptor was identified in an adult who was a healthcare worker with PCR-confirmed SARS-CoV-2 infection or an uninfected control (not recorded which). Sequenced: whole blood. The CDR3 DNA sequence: TGTGCCAGTACTAGCGGAAGCTACGAGCAGTACTTC. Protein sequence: CASTSGSYEQYF.